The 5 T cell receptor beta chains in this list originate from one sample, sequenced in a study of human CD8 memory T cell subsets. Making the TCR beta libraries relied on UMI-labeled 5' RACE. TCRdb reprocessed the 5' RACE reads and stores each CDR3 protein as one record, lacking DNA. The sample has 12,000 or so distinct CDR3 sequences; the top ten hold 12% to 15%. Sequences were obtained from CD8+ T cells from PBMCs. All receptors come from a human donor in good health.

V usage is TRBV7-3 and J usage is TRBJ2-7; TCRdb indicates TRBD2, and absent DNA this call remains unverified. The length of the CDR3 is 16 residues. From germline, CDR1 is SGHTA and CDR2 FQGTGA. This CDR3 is CASSLNGGPLPYEQYF.

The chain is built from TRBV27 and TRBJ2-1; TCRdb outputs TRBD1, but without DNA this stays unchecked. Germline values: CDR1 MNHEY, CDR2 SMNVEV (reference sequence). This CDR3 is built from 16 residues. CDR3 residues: CASSLSPGASYNEQFF.

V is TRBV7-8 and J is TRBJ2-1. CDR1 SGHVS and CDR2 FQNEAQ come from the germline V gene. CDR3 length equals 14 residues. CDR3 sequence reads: CASSVSSSYNEQFF.

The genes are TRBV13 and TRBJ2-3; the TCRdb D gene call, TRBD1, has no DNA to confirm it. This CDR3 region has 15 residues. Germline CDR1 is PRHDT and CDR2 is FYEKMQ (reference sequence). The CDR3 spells CASSFPQGARDTQYF. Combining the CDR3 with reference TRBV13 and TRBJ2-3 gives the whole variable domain AAGVIQSPRHLIKEKRETATLKCYPIPRHDTVYWYQQGPGQDPQFLISFYEKMQSDKGSIPDRFSAQQFSDYHSELNMSSLELGDSALYFCASSFPQGARDTQYFGPGTRLTVL.

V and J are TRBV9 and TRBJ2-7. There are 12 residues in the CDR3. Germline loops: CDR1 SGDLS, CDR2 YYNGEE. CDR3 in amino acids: CASSDGTYEQYF.